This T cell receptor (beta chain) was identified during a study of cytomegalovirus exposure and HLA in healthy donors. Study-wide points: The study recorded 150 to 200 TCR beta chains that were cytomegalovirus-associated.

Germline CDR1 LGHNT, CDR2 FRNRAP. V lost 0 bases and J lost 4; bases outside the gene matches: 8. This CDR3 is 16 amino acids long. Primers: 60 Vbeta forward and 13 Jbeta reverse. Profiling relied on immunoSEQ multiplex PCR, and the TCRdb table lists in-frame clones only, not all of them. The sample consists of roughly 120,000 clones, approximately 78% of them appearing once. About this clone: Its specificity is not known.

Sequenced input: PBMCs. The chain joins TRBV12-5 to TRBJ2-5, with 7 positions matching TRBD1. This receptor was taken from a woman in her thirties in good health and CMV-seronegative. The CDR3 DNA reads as TGTGCTAGTGGTTTGGTACCTAGGGGGCCCGGAGAGACCCAGTACTTC. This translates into CASGLVPRGPGETQYF. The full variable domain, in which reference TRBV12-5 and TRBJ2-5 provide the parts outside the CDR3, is DARVTQTPRHKVTEMGQEVTMRCQPILGHNTVFWYRQTMMQGLELLAYFRNRAPLDDSGMPKDRFSAEMPDATLATLKIQPSEPRDSAVYFCASGLVPRGPGETQYFGPGTRLLVL.